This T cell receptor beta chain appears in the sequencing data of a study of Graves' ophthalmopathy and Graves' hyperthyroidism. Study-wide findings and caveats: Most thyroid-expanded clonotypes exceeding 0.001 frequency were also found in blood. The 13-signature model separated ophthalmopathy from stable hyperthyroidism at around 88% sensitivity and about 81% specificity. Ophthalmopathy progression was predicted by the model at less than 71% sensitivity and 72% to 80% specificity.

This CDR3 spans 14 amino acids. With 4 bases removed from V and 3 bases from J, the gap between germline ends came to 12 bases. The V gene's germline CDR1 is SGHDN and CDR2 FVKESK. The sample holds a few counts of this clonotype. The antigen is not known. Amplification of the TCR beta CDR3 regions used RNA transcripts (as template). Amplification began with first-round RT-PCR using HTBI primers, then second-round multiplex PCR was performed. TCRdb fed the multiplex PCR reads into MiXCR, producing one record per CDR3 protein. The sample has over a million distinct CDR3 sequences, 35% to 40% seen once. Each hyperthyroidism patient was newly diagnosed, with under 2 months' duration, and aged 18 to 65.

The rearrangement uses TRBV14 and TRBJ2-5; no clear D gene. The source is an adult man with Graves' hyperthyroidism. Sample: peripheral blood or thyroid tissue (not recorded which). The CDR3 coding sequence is TGTGCCAGCAGCCCTTTAAACGAAGAAGAGACCCAGTACTTC. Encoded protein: CASSPLNEEETQYF.